The clone carrying this T cell receptor beta chain was seen a few times. In the original processing: Estimated nucleated cell counts came from reference gene primer amplification. Assay: immunoSEQ multiplex PCR; the TCRdb copy retains only in-frame clones and omits some. That table furnishes V, J and clone size, whereas the DNA furnished D and trimming. The sample includes approximately 130,000 clones, approximately 77% of them seen just once. This entry comes from a study of blood T cell repertoires in COVID-19. Material for sequencing was peripheral blood. The source is a man aged 80 or over with acute or convalescent COVID-19.

DNA for the CDR3: TGTGCCAGCAGTTTTACGGGGGGCGCAGCCGGGGAGCTGTTTTTT. Its translation is CASSFTGGAAGELFF. J is TRBJ2-2 and V is TRBV28; tentatively, D is TRBD2 (7 bases). The CDR3 length is 15 residues. Germline-derived CDR1 and CDR2 are MDHEN and SYDVKM. Trimming left V 3 bases short and J 6 bases short, with 14 bases between.